Sequencing of this T cell receptor beta chain was carried out in a study of cytomegalovirus exposure and HLA in healthy donors. Regarding the study as a whole: Indistinguishable V segments, including TRBV6-2 and TRBV6-3, were excluded. Through in vitro validation, a few CMV-associated chains were shown to be specific for CMV antigens.

The CDR3 runs 14 residues. CDR1 and CDR2 from the germline V gene are SGDLS and YYNGEE. V was pared by 2 bases and J by 0 bases, with 8 bases between. The primer mix had 60 Vbeta and 13 Jbeta primers. The method was immunoSEQ multiplex PCR; TCRdb's version includes in-frame clones alone and lacks a portion of them. The table has about 85,000 clones, about three fifths seen once. In the case of this clone: What it binds is unknown.

The TCR comes from a man aged 25-45 years in good health and CMV-seronegative. The gene calls are TRBV9 and TRBJ1-1; maybe TRBD1 (6 bases). The sample comprised PBMCs. The CDR3 nucleotides are TGTGCCAGCAGCGTTCAGGGGATGAACACTGAAGCTTTCTTT. Translation gives CASSVQGMNTEAFF.